These 32 T cell receptor beta chains were sequenced from one sample in a study of blood T cell repertoires in COVID-19. TCRdb's table, derived via immunoSEQ multiplex PCR, lists solely in-frame clones and lacks some. This sample has 80,000 or so clones; roughly 78% occur once, and the top ten carry around 5%. Sequencing was done on a sample of peripheral blood. These TCRs come from a woman in her seventies with acute or convalescent COVID-19.

The genes are TRBV9 and TRBJ2-1; TRBD1 might be the D (6 bases). Germline CDR1 and CDR2: SGDLS and YYNGEE. The CDR3 is made up of 13 amino acids. V was pared by 6 bases and J by 5 bases, with 12 bases between. CDR3 in DNA: TGTGCCAGCAAGGGACACCCCAACAATGAGCAGTTCTTC. This encodes CASKGHPNNEQFF. Full variable domain (remainder filled in from reference TRBV9 and TRBJ2-1): DSGVTQTPKHLITATGQRVTLRCSPRSGDLSVYWYQQSLDQGLQFLIQYYNGEERAKGNILERFSAQQFPDLHSELNLSSLELGDSALYFCASKGHPNNEQFFGPGTRLTVL.

For the CDR3, the DNA is TGCGCCAGCAGCTTGGCCGGGGGACAGTACAATGAGCAGTTCTTC. Translating it yields CASSLAGGQYNEQFF. The J gene is TRBJ2-1, the V gene TRBV5-1; maybe TRBD1 (7 bases). The length of the CDR3 is 15 residues. Germline CDR1 SGHRS, CDR2 YFSETQ. Trimming removed 0 bases at V and 4 bases at J, with 11 bases between. The complete variable domain, with remaining parts taken from reference TRBV5-1 and TRBJ2-1, reads KAGVTQTPRYLIKTRGQQVTLSCSPISGHRSVSWYQQTPGQGLQFLFEYFSETQRNKGNFPGRFSGRQFSNSRSEMNVSTLELGDSALYLCASSLAGGQYNEQFFGPGTRLTVL.

This chain uses TRBV25-1 with TRBJ1-2; 8 nucleotides align to TRBD1. CDR1 and CDR2 (germline): MGHDK, SYGVNS. V lost 6 bases to trimming and J lost 1 base; unmatched junction nucleotides: 1. The CDR3 is 13 residues long. Here the CDR3 DNA reads TGTGCCAGCAGCGGACAGGGTAACTATGGCTACACCTTC. Translating it yields CASSGQGNYGYTF.

V and J are TRBV18 and TRBJ1-3; tentative D call: TRBD1 (5 bases). The CDR3 contains 15 residues. Germline lookup yields CDR1 KGHSH and CDR2 LQKENI. V was cut by 2 bases and J by 4 bases, with 12 bases left in between. This CDR3 reads CASSPSRAGGNTIYF. The CDR3 DNA sequence: TGTGCCAGCTCACCAAGTCGGGCAGGGGGAAACACCATATATTTT.

This clone occurred once. This chain joins TRBV5-8 and TRBJ1-1; TRBD1 agrees at 7 bases. The CDR3 length is 13 residues. V trimming: 0 bases; J trimming: 7 bases; junction bases outside the gene matches: 3. Germline V gene data show CDR1 as SGHTS and CDR2 as YDEGEE. In nucleotides, the CDR3 is TGTGCCAGCAGCTTGGCACAGGGGAGTGAAGCTTTCTTT. Amino acids: CASSLAQGSEAFF.

A single count supports this clone. This sequence joins TRBV7-2 and TRBJ2-1; 7 nucleotides agree with TRBD1. CDR1 is SGHTA, CDR2 FQGNSA, per germline. J gave up 6 bases and V 1 base, and 12 bases lay outside the gene matches. The CDR3 covers 17 residues. DNA of the CDR3: TGTGCCAGCAGCTTAGAGGGACAGCCACCATGGATCAATGAGCAGTTCTTC. It translates to CASSLEGQPPWINEQFF.

The genes are TRBV4-3 and TRBJ2-3, with 8 bases fitting TRBD2. This CDR3 has 19 amino acids. From germline, CDR1 is LGHNA and CDR2 YSLEER. V gave up 1 base and J gave up 0 bases; unmatched junction bases: 12. As DNA, the CDR3 is TGCGCCAGCAGCCAAGGGGTAGCGGGGCAAATTGCTAGCACAGATACGCAGTATTTT. This gives the protein CASSQGVAGQIASTDTQYF.

The chain joins TRBV3-1 (or the pseudogene TRBV3-2) to TRBJ2-1; 8 nucleotides line up with TRBD1. Germline V gene data show CDR1 as LGHDT and CDR2 as YNNKEL (reference sequence). The CDR3 totals 17 residues. The V segment lost 1 base and the J segment 4 bases; nucleotides outside the gene matches: 9. This CDR3 reads CASSQGQQGAYYNEQFF. The DNA for the CDR3 is TGTGCCAGCAGCCAAGGCCAGCAGGGGGCCTATTACAATGAGCAGTTCTTC.

The V call is TRBV10-1, the J call TRBJ2-7; D is possibly TRBD1 (6 bases). Germline CDR1 WNHNN, CDR2 SYGVQD (reference sequence). The CDR3 contains 13 residues. The V and J ends lost 4 bases and 2 bases respectively, with 9 bases between them. The CDR3 DNA reads as TGCGCCAGCAGTGCCTACAGGGCCTACGAGCAGTACTTC. This codes for CASSAYRAYEQYF.

This clone showed up just a few times. The chain has TRBV2 and TRBJ2-7; D is ambiguous. CDR1 is SNHLY and CDR2 is FYNNEI in the germline V gene. The CDR3 extends over 15 amino acids. V lost 4 bases, J lost 0 bases, and 13 bases lay in between. The CDR3 region has the DNA TGTGCCAGCAGTGTATACAGAATGAGCTCCTACGAGCAGTACTTC. Translating gives CASSVYRMSSYEQYF.

The chain links TRBV7-7 to TRBJ2-1; 14 bases agree with TRBD2. This CDR3 spans 16 amino acids. The germline gives CDR1 SSHAT, CDR2 FNYEAQ (reference sequence). The junction had 5 bases not matched to a gene; V was cut back by 5 bases and J by 5 bases. CDR3 in amino acids: CASSAGLAGGDNEQFF. The CDR3 DNA is TGTGCCAGCAGCGCCGGACTAGCGGGGGGCGACAATGAGCAGTTCTTC.

The chain couples TRBV6-2 or TRBV6-3 to TRBJ2-5; D is possibly TRBD2 (5 bases). The V gene's germline CDR1 is MNHEY and CDR2 SVGEGT. V gave up 5 bases and J gave up 1 base, with 11 bases separating them. This CDR3 comprises 14 residues. As DNA, the CDR3 is TGTGCCAGCAGTGAGGGAACGGGCCAAGAGACCCAGTACTTC. Protein: CASSEGTGQETQYF.

A remark on this clone: A read error may produce the germline difference seen at one junction end. The chain recombines TRBV5-6 with TRBJ1-4, with 8 bases aligning to TRBD1. Looked up from germline, CDR1 is SGHDT and CDR2 is YYEEEE. The CDR3 runs to 16 residues. CDR3 sequence: CASSLTGASTNEKLFF. CDR3 DNA: TGTGCCAGCAGCCTGACAGGGGCGTCAACTAATGAAAAGCTGTTTTTT.

Only a few counts were recorded for this clone. The rearrangement links TRBV4-3 to TRBJ1-2, with D possibly matching TRBD1 (6 bases). CDR1 is LGHNA, CDR2 YSLEER, per germline. The CDR3 sequence is 14 residues long. V gave up 3 bases and J gave up 6 bases, with 14 bases separating them. DNA of the CDR3: TGCGCCAGCAGCCAGGTACAGGGAGGGGATGGCTACACCTTC. Protein product: CASSQVQGGDGYTF.

The chain uses TRBV25-1 and TRBJ1-1, with D perhaps matching TRBD1 (6 bases). This CDR3 is built from 15 residues. The germline V gene has CDR1 MGHDK and CDR2 SYGVNS. Between the trimmed V and J ends, which lost 3 bases and 1 base, there was a span of 12 bases. For the CDR3, the DNA is TGTGCCAGCAGTGAGATACAGGGCGGGAACACTGAAGCTTTCTTT. It encodes CASSEIQGGNTEAFF.

The V call is TRBV6-2 or TRBV6-3, the J call TRBJ1-3; D not resolved. Trimming took off 5 bases at V and 0 bases at J, with 8 bases between the two ends. CDR1 MNHEY and CDR2 SVGEGT come from the germline V gene. The CDR3 is 14 residues long. The CDR3: CASSRGTSGNTIYF. The CDR3 bases are TGTGCCAGCAGTCGAGGAACCTCTGGAAACACCATATATTTT.

The CDR3 here is CASSFTANSGNTIYF. The CDR3 DNA follows: TGTGCCAGCAGCTTTACAGCTAACTCTGGAAACACCATATATTTT. The chain combines TRBV7-3 with TRBJ1-3; D remains ambiguous. CDR1 and CDR2 from the germline V gene are SGHTA and FQGTGA. V shed 3 bases and J shed 0 bases, with 9 bases lying between them. CDR3 length: 15 amino acids.

A few counts support this clone. The rearrangement uses TRBV10-3 and TRBJ2-7, with 7 nucleotides matching TRBD2. Trimming at V came to 1 base and at J to 2 bases, leaving 8 bases not matched to a gene. This CDR3 spans 16 amino acids. The germline V gene encodes CDR1 ENHRY and CDR2 SYGVKD. In DNA form, the CDR3 reads TGTGCCATCAGTGAGTTAGACCTAGCGGATACCTACGAGCAGTACTTC. This sequence encodes CAISELDLADTYEQYF.

The V gene is TRBV6-2 or TRBV6-3, the J gene TRBJ2-3, with TRBD1 identical over 8 bases. The CDR3 runs 17 residues. Trimming cost V 5 bases and J 3 bases; bases outside gene matches: 13. The germline V gene encodes CDR1 MNHEY and CDR2 SVGEGT. The CDR3 region has the DNA TGTGCCAGCAGTCCCCGCAGGGGGCTACGGGATACAGATACGCAGTATTTT. It yields the protein CASSPRRGLRDTDTQYF.

CDR3 region: CASSPQAGTGGEETQYF. CDR3 in DNA: TGTGCCAGCTCACCACAAGCCGGGACAGGGGGCGAGGAGACCCAGTACTTC. The chain uses TRBV18 and TRBJ2-5, with 12 bases matching TRBD1. The CDR3 runs to 17 residues. The V gene's germline CDR1 is KGHSH and CDR2 LQKENI. The V segment lost 1 base and the J segment 5 bases; nucleotides outside the gene matches: 8.

The chain has TRBV7-2 and TRBJ1-2; the D is unclear. The CDR3 extends over 15 amino acids. V was clipped by 0 bases and J by 4 bases, with 12 bases between them. From germline, CDR1 is SGHTA and CDR2 FQGNSA. CDR3 coding DNA: TGTGCCAGCAGCTTAGCGCGGTTAAGCTTCTATGGCTACACCTTC. Its protein product is CASSLARLSFYGYTF.

The CDR3, as DNA: TGCGCCAGCAGCTCCTGGACTAGTTCACCCCCCACAGATACGCAGTATTTT. Translation gives CASSSWTSSPPTDTQYF. This chain connects TRBV5-1 to TRBJ2-3, with 7 positions matching TRBD2. Germline lookup yields CDR1 SGHRS and CDR2 YFSETQ. The CDR3 is 17 residues long. The J segment lost 2 bases and the V segment lost 3 bases, leaving 12 bases of the junction unmatched.

This clone has a handful of counts. This chain connects TRBV6-5 to TRBJ1-1; no reliable D call. Germline values: CDR1 MNHEY, CDR2 SVGAGI. V was cut by 4 bases and J by 0 bases, with 12 bases left in between. The CDR3 totals 15 residues. CDR3 coding DNA: TGTGCCAGCAGTTCAGGACTGAGTATGAACACTGAAGCTTTCTTT. Translating it yields CASSSGLSMNTEAFF.

The chain links TRBV6-5 to TRBJ2-1; a possible D gene is TRBD2 (6 bases). The CDR3 consists of 15 residues. Germline CDR1 is MNHEY and CDR2 is SVGAGI. With 5 bases removed from V and 6 bases from J, the gap between germline ends came to 17 bases. The CDR3 here is CASSPRQGRFNEQFF. The CDR3 DNA reads TGTGCCAGCAGTCCTCGGCAAGGGAGGTTCAATGAGCAGTTCTTC.

The rearrangement links TRBV4-2 to TRBJ2-7; 8 bases align to TRBD1. The CDR3 runs to 18 residues. Germline lookup yields CDR1 LGHNA and CDR2 YNFKEQ. J lost 6 bases, V lost 3 bases, and 19 bases had no gene match. The CDR3, as DNA: TGTGCCAGCAGCCAGGAAAGACCCGGGCAGGGGGCCTTTTGCGAGCAGTACTTC. Translation gives CASSQERPGQGAFCEQYF.

The CDR3 protein is CASSYSWQGLSNQPQHF. Here the CDR3 DNA reads TGTGCCAGCAGTTACTCGTGGCAGGGACTAAGCAATCAGCCCCAGCATTTT. The chain employs TRBV6-2 or TRBV6-3 and TRBJ1-5, with D maybe TRBD1 (5 bases). This CDR3 has 17 amino acids. Germline CDR1 and CDR2: MNHEY and SVGEGT. V gave up 0 bases and J gave up 1 base, with 13 bases separating them.

V usage is TRBV3-1 (or the pseudogene TRBV3-2) and J usage is TRBJ1-6, with unresolved D. Germline CDR1 LGHDT, CDR2 YNNKEL (reference sequence). V was cut by 0 bases and J by 5 bases, with 17 bases left in between. The CDR3 totals 18 residues. CDR3 sequence: CASSQDRIDTVNNSPLHF. The DNA of the CDR3 is TGTGCCAGCAGCCAAGACCGCATTGATACAGTAAATAATTCACCCCTCCACTTT.

This clone was detected once. The chain combines TRBV28 with TRBJ1-5, with TRBD1 as a possible D gene (6 bases). Germline CDR1 is MDHEN and CDR2 is SYDVKM. The CDR3 sequence is 13 residues long. With 3 bases removed from V and 4 bases from J, the gap between germline ends came to 7 bases. The CDR3 spells CASSFQGNQPQHF. The CDR3 region has the DNA TGTGCCAGCAGTTTTCAGGGGAATCAGCCCCAGCATTTT.

The V call is TRBV4-3, the J call TRBJ1-2; unclear D gene. In germline, CDR1 is LGHNA, CDR2 YSLEER. The CDR3 covers 17 residues. Trimming shortened V by 0 bases and J by 0 bases, and 14 bases separated the two germline ends. CDR3 nucleotide sequence: TGCGCCAGCAGCCAAGATCCTATGGGCTCGGCTAACTATGGCTACACCTTC. Its translation: CASSQDPMGSANYGYTF.

The chain couples TRBV6-2 or TRBV6-3 to TRBJ2-7; the D gene is possibly TRBD1 (6 bases). V dropped 6 bases and J dropped 2 bases, with 14 bases sitting between them. Germline V gene data show CDR1 as MNHEY and CDR2 as SVGEGT. This CDR3 contains 14 residues. CDR3 DNA: TGTGCCAGCAGCGGCCCCAGGGGCCCCTACGAGCAGTACTTC. This gives the protein CASSGPRGPYEQYF.

The gene calls are TRBV7-2 and TRBJ2-3, with 7 bases matching TRBD2. In germline, CDR1 is SGHTA, CDR2 FQGNSA. The CDR3 covers 15 residues. With V trimmed by 5 bases and J by 4 bases, 9 bases remained unmatched. CDR3 loop: CASSMPGGRADTQYF. For the CDR3, the DNA is TGTGCCAGCAGCATGCCCGGGGGGAGGGCAGATACGCAGTATTTT.

V and J are TRBV28 and TRBJ1-2; no firm D call. The germline gives CDR1 MDHEN, CDR2 SYDVKM. The CDR3 has 13 residues. Trimming removed 6 bases from V and 3 bases from J, with 11 bases in between. The CDR3 reads CASRGVSYYGYTF. CDR3 in DNA: TGTGCCAGCAGGGGAGTAAGCTACTATGGCTACACCTTC.